One sample yielded the 4 T cell receptor beta chains listed below, sequenced in a study of Ad26.COV2.S vaccination and SARS-CoV-2 variants. Libraries were prepared by immunoSEQ multiplex PCR; TCRdb keeps only in-frame clonotypes and omits some of them. The data contain roughly 410,000 clones, roughly 85% of them singletons. Described treatment: over 15 received Ad26.COV2.S at low or high dose, single or two shots; five or six received placebo; per-sample allocation not given. Collection of the samples took place on day 63 after the first injection of vaccine or placebo. The specimen comprised peripheral blood, sampled in a trial of Ad26.COV2.S vaccine versus placebo. The receptor set was obtained from a person between 18 and 60 years old who received the Ad26.COV2.S COVID-19 vaccine or a placebo.

The CDR3 DNA follows: TGTGCCAGCAGAGTTCGGACAGGGGGCGAGGAGACCCAGTACTTC. It specifies CASRVRTGGEETQYF. The chain is built from TRBV27 and TRBJ2-5, with 11 bases matching TRBD1. Germline assignment: CDR1 MNHEY and CDR2 SMNVEV (reference sequence). V gave up 6 bases and J gave up 5 bases; unmatched junction bases: 8. The CDR3 is 15 residues long.

This clone has at least ten counts. The chain combines TRBV19 with TRBJ2-1; D uncertain. CDR3 length: 14 residues. The germline CDR1 and CDR2 sequences are LNHDA and SQIVND (reference sequence). V lost 7 bases, J lost 6 bases, and 16 bases lay in between. The CDR3 DNA reads as TGTGCCAGTACTTTCGGCAAGTGGGGCAATGAGCAGTTCTTC. Encoded protein: CASTFGKWGNEQFF.

This clone was seen just once. This chain joins TRBV11-2 and TRBJ2-7, with D hard to call. The CDR3 covers 12 residues. Germline assignment: CDR1 SGHAT and CDR2 FQNNGV. Trimming left V 8 bases short and J 7 bases short, with 15 bases between. Written as DNA, the CDR3 is TGTGCCAGCGCCACGAACGTGGGGGAGCAGTACTTC. It is translated as CASATNVGEQYF.

The chain is built from TRBV2 and TRBJ1-2, with 7 bases identical to TRBD1. The CDR3 spans 15 residues. J was trimmed by 1 base and V by 6 bases; bases with no gene match: 8. The germline CDR1 and CDR2 sequences are SNHLY and FYNNEI. Here the CDR3 reads CASSPGQGVNYGYTF. As DNA, the CDR3 is TGTGCCAGCAGCCCCGGGCAGGGGGTTAACTATGGCTACACCTTC.